Sequencing of this T cell receptor beta chain was carried out in a study of cytomegalovirus exposure and HLA in healthy donors. Study-wide results and limits: A cluster of highly shared sequence variants was likely a sequencing artifact.

Concerning this clone itself: The antigen remains undetermined.

In the PCR, 60 Vbeta and 13 Jbeta primers were used. Clones were sequenced by immunoSEQ multiplex PCR, and TCRdb holds only the in-frame ones, with some missing. Altogether about 210,000 clones are present, approximately 80% being singletons, with the ten largest covering about a tenth. V was cut by 4 bases and J by 7 bases, with 13 bases left in between. The CDR3 length is 13 residues. Germline CDR1 and CDR2: MNHEY and SMNVEV (reference sequence). Sequenced sample: PBMCs. This TCR was sampled from a woman in her forties or fifties in good health and CMV-seropositive. The chain has TRBV27 and TRBJ1-2; no clear D. The CDR3 is CASSSTLAGGYTF. The DNA of the CDR3 is TGTGCCAGCAGTTCGACACTTGCAGGTGGCTACACCTTC.